This T cell receptor beta chain was sequenced for a study of cytomegalovirus exposure and HLA in healthy donors. Findings and limits, study-wide: A list of roughly 180 TCR beta chains associated with cytomegalovirus was given. Per published reports, the classifier diagnosed cytomegalovirus status with high specificity and sensitivity. That first-cohort TCR clusters tended to co-occur in the 95 to 150 validation repertoires was found in a later analysis.

CDR3 length: 15 residues. Looked up from germline, CDR1 is LGHNA and CDR2 is YNFKEQ. The germline V and J ends were trimmed by 5 bases and 3 bases, with 16 bases remaining between them. Comment on this clone: The antigen remains unidentified.

The method was immunoSEQ multiplex PCR; TCRdb's version includes in-frame clones alone and lacks a portion of them. The sample consists of about 55,000 clones, 90% of them appearing once. The specimen was PBMCs. The V call is TRBV4-2, the J call TRBJ1-1; D possibly corresponds to TRBD1 (6 bases). The TCR sequence derives from a man aged 18 to 29 in good health and CMV-seronegative. The CDR3 coding sequence is TGTGCCAGCAGCAGGCAGGCAGGGGCTGACACTGAAGCTTTCTTT. Protein: CASSRQAGADTEAFF.